The 5 T cell receptor beta chains given below trace back to one sample, sequenced in a study of cytomegalovirus exposure and HLA in healthy donors. PCR involved 60 Vbeta and 13 Jbeta primers. Data came from immunoSEQ multiplex PCR; TCRdb stores just in-frame clones and leaves some out. Of 200,000 to 250,000 clones listed, about 80% were seen once; the top ten hold 2.7%. Sample: PBMCs. These TCRs come from an older woman in good health and CMV-seropositive.

The chain couples TRBV2 to TRBJ2-5; D is possibly TRBD1 (6 bases). The ends were cut back, 6 bases at V and 4 bases at J, with 15 bases in the middle. The CDR3 sequence is 14 residues long. Germline values: CDR1 SNHLY, CDR2 FYNNEI. The CDR3 region has the DNA TGTGCCAGCAGCCTACAGGGAACGAGAGAGACCCAGTACTTC. This translates into CASSLQGTRETQYF.

The CDR3 here is CASSYSRGRLSETQYF. The CDR3 nucleotides read TGTGCCAGCAGTTACTCAAGGGGGCGGTTGTCTGAGACCCAGTACTTC. The rearrangement links TRBV6-5 to TRBJ2-5; 7 bases map to TRBD1. V gave up 0 bases and J gave up 5 bases; unmatched junction bases: 9. CDR3 length: 16 amino acids. Germline CDR1 and CDR2: MNHEY and SVGAGI.

The CDR3 DNA reads as TGTGCCAGCAGCTTGGCCGGTAGGGGGGGTCAGACAGATACGCAGTATTTT. This translates into CASSLAGRGGQTDTQYF. The V gene is TRBV5-4, the J gene TRBJ2-3; D is perhaps TRBD2 (7 bases). The CDR3 loop spans 17 amino acids. V gave up 0 bases and J gave up 3 bases, with 17 bases separating them. Germline V gene sequence: CDR1 SGHNT, CDR2 YYREEE (reference sequence).

This sequence joins TRBV11-3 and TRBJ1-3; no definite D call. CDR1 is SGHNT and CDR2 is YENEEA in the germline V gene. The CDR3 runs to 14 residues. V was cut by 5 bases and J by 1 base, with 9 bases left in between. CDR3 amino acids: CASSATQSGNTIYF. The CDR3 nucleotides are TGTGCCAGCAGCGCGACACAGTCTGGAAACACCATATATTTT.

The V call is TRBV27, the J call TRBJ2-2, with TRBD2 matching 11 bases. With 6 bases clipped from V and 1 base from J, the junction kept 10 bases outside the gene matches. The CDR3 runs to 18 residues. CDR1 is MNHEY, CDR2 SMNVEV, per germline (reference sequence). The CDR3 coding sequence is TGTGCCAGCAGCCTCCCCCGTCTAGCGGGGGGGAACACCGGGGAGCTGTTTTTT. It encodes CASSLPRLAGGNTGELFF.